This TCR beta chain was identified during a study of blood T cell repertoires in COVID-19. Study summary: The samples span acute and convalescent COVID-19 from the United States, Italy and Spain. T cells, B-cell-depleted T cells, or PBMCs provided the cDNA or gDNA that served as material.

Authors' data handling: Quantification of nucleated cells was approximated via reference gene primer amplification. Data came from immunoSEQ multiplex PCR; TCRdb stores just in-frame clones and leaves some out. V and J calls and clone size follow that table, whereas D and trimming were derived from the DNA. This repertoire shows over 90,000 clones, roughly 80% found once; its top ten account for 4.4%. The CDR3 has 13 amino acids. Trimming removed 5 bases at V and 0 bases at J, with 5 bases between. Germline CDR1 is LNHNV and CDR2 is YYDKDF (reference sequence). What was sequenced was peripheral blood. This chain connects TRBV15 to TRBJ1-5; no definite D call. This TCR derives from a man aged 55-75 years with acute or convalescent COVID-19. The DNA for the CDR3 is TGTGCCACCAGCGGCAATAGCAATCAGCCCCAGCATTTT. Amino acids: CATSGNSNQPQHF. The full variable domain, rest sourced from reference TRBV15 and TRBJ1-5, is DAMVIQNPRYQVTQFGKPVTLSCSQTLNHNVMYWYQQKSSQAPKLLFHYYDKDFNNEADTPDNFQSRRPNTSFCFLDIRSPGLGDTAMYLCATSGNSNQPQHFGDGTRLSIL.